These T cell receptor beta chains were read from a single sample in a study of Ad26.COV2.S vaccination and SARS-CoV-2 variants. Sequencing was performed with immunoSEQ multiplex PCR; in TCRdb, only in-frame clones are kept and a portion is missing. The sample yields hundreds of thousands of clones, around 90% seen once. The sample here was peripheral blood, taken in a trial of Ad26.COV2.S vaccine versus placebo. These receptors came from a person between 18 and 65 years old who received the Ad26.COV2.S COVID-19 vaccine or a placebo. Both conserved end residues are part of each CDR3.

>TRBJ2-5|TRBV5-6
CASSYRTAQETQYF
>TRBJ2-3|TRBV6-1
CASSDFGGGTDTQYF
>TRBJ1-6|TRBV11-2
CASSLDRRQPNSPLHF
>TRBJ2-1|TRBV27
CASREGPYNEQFF
>TRBJ1-1|TRBV7-7
CASSLAENTEAFF
>TRBJ2-3|TRBV7-8
CASSLVPGTDTQYF
>TRBJ1-2|TRBV7-3
CASSLGPGDYGYTF
>TRBJ1-1|TRBV30
CAWSGAGGPEAFF
>TRBJ1-1|TRBV5-1
CASSFSSGQGFLAFF
>TRBJ1-1|TRBV19
CASKMGQGNTEAFF
>TRBJ1-1|TRBV28
CASSFQTTRVNTEAFF
>TRBJ1-3|TRBV28
CASRSQGAIGNTIYF
>TRBJ1-5|TRBV18
CASSPFRGVNQPQHF
>TRBJ1-5|TRBV7-9
CASSLQARQPQHF
>TRBJ2-2|TRBV11-1
CASSLVRGAGELFF
>TRBJ1-2|TRBV29-1
CSVPQGQPIYGYTF
>TRBJ1-5|TRBV3-1/TRBV3-2
CASSQAGWGPTQPQHF
>TRBJ2-3|TRBV6-5
CASSRPSEGSDTQYF
>TRBJ1-2|TRBV5-1
CASSGRESNYGYTF
>TRBJ2-7|TRBV6-2/TRBV6-3
CASSGLTYNYEQYF
>TRBJ1-3|TRBV6-5
CASNLQSGNTIYF
>TRBJ1-1|TRBV4-1
CASSQDWGPLASEAFF
>TRBJ1-1|TRBV7-9
CASSPSARVTEAFF
>TRBJ1-6|TRBV19
CASSIGGRGRSPLHF
>TRBJ2-2|TRBV28
CASSTFDPHRVLRLTGELFF
>TRBJ1-1|TRBV5-1
CASRGRLNTEAFF
>TRBJ1-3|TRBV9
CASSVGRGNTIYF
>TRBJ2-3|TRBV10-3
CATEGLSDTQYF
>TRBJ2-7|TRBV19
CASSIRAVEGSGYEQYF